Below, one T cell receptor beta chain is given with its context. The sample contains more than one DNA sequence encoding this CDR3. This sample stems from a study of blood T cell repertoires in COVID-19. Study-wide context: The United States, Italy and Spain provided the acute and convalescent COVID-19 samples. The cDNA or gDNA used as material had been derived from T cells, B-cell-depleted T cells, or PBMCs.

The CDR3 is 13 residues long. From germline, CDR1 is SGHRS and CDR2 YFSETQ. V lost 5 bases and J 5 bases, leaving 10 bases between the germline ends. In the original workflow: Amplification from reference gene primers served as the basis for estimated nucleated cell counts. Sequenced by immunoSEQ multiplex PCR; TCRdb stores in-frame clones only, minus some. That table is the source of V, J and clone size, and D and trimming were worked out from the DNA. Of 72,000 or so clones in the sample, 88% were seen once. This receptor was taken from a man aged 50-59 years with active COVID-19. Specimen: peripheral blood. The gene calls are TRBV5-1 and TRBJ1-4, with D perhaps matching TRBD1 (5 bases). The CDR3: CASRDSPNEKLFF. CDR3 coding DNA: TGCGCCAGCAGAGACAGCCCGAATGAAAAACTGTTTTTT.